The 20 T cell receptor beta chains below all came from one sample that was sequenced in a study. A single record per CDR3 protein comes from TCRdb applying MiXCR to the RT-PCR reads. The sample includes almost 700,000 distinct CDR3 sequences, 13% to 15% seen only once; the top ten take just over 3.5%. Sample: memory CD4+ T cells from blood. These receptors all come from a female donor in good health, serving as a healthy control.

The table lists this clonotype with a few counts. The CDR3 is CASSLGASSTYNEQFF. The CDR3 DNA follows: TGTGCCAGCAGCTTAGGTGCCTCCTCTACCTACAATGAGCAGTTCTTC. The chain combines TRBV7-2 with TRBJ2-1; D is ambiguous. Germline CDR1 reads SGHTA; CDR2 reads FQGNSA. This CDR3 is 16 amino acids long. The V end lost 1 base, the J end lost 2 bases, and 12 bases lay between the germline ends.

This clonotype has only a few counts. The J gene is TRBJ2-7, the V gene TRBV5-6; 12 nucleotides align to TRBD2. The V gene's germline CDR1 is SGHDT and CDR2 YYEEEE. The CDR3 is made up of 16 amino acids. Trimming removed 5 bases from V and 7 bases from J; junction bases left unmatched: 13. CDR3 DNA sequence: TGTGCCAGCAGTAAGCCTTGGGCTAGCGGGGGGGGTGAGCAGTACTTC. It is translated as CASSKPWASGGGEQYF.

J is TRBJ2-1 and V is TRBV5-6; TRBD1 matches 7 bases. Trimming at V came to 2 bases and at J to 9 bases, leaving 8 bases not matched to a gene. The CDR3 sequence is 14 residues long. From germline, CDR1 is SGHDT and CDR2 YYEEEE. CDR3: CASSFAGGGGEQFF. The CDR3 DNA is TGTGCCAGCAGCTTCGCAGGGGGTGGTGGTGAGCAGTTCTTC.

This clonotype was counted many times. CDR3: CASSPLPEQYF. CDR3 bases: TGTGCCAGCAGCCCCCTCCCGGAGCAGTACTTC. The chain has TRBV7-9 and TRBJ2-7; D is unresolved. Germline CDR1 and CDR2: SEHNR and FQNEAQ (reference sequence). This CDR3 is 11 amino acids long. V dropped 5 bases and J dropped 7 bases, with 9 bases sitting between them. The complete variable domain, with remaining parts taken from reference TRBV7-9 and TRBJ2-7, reads DTGVSQNPRHKITKRGQNVTFRCDPISEHNRLYWYRQTLGQGPEFLTYFQNEAQLEKSRLLSDRFSAERPKGSFSTLEIQRTEQGDSAMYLCASSPLPEQYFGPGTRLTVT.

This clonotype was seen at least ten times. The chain is built from TRBV5-5 and TRBJ2-5; D not resolved. V was cut by 4 bases and J by 5 bases, with 12 bases left in between. The CDR3 length is 13 residues. Germline CDR1 reads SGHKS; CDR2 reads YYEKEE (reference sequence). The CDR3 spells CASSLDLSETQYF. DNA for the CDR3: TGTGCCAGCAGCCTGGACCTATCTGAGACCCAGTACTTC.

This clonotype was seen a handful of times. The chain links TRBV7-2 to TRBJ1-5; 7 nucleotides line up with TRBD1. The V gene end was trimmed by 5 bases and the J gene end by 2 bases; junction bases not matched to a gene: 6. The CDR3 totals 15 residues. Germline-derived CDR1 and CDR2 are SGHTA and FQGNSA. CDR3 in amino acids: CASSPQTGGNQPQHF. In DNA, the CDR3 is TGTGCCAGCAGCCCGCAAACAGGGGGCAATCAGCCCCAGCATTTT.

The rearrangement joins TRBV6-1 to TRBJ2-1, with 7 bases identical to TRBD1. The CDR3 totals 15 residues. Trimming cost V 6 bases and J 4 bases; bases outside gene matches: 9. CDR1 is MNHNS, CDR2 SASEGT, per germline. This CDR3 is CASRTGTDHYNEQFF. The CDR3 coding sequence is TGTGCCAGCAGGACCGGGACAGATCATTACAATGAGCAGTTCTTC.

The chain is built from TRBV20-1 and TRBJ1-5; D gene ambiguous. V was cut by 0 bases and J by 6 bases, with 15 bases left in between. Germline loops: CDR1 DFQATT, CDR2 SNEGSKA (reference sequence). The CDR3 loop spans 15 amino acids. The CDR3 loop is CSARDSGYLFQPQHF. CDR3 sequence (DNA): TGCAGTGCTAGAGATTCGGGGTATCTATTTCAGCCCCAGCATTTT.

This clonotype occurred many times. The chain uses TRBV7-2 and TRBJ2-2; D not resolved. V lost 4 bases to trimming and J lost 1 base, with 7 bases between them. CDR3 size: 14 residues. Germline CDR1 and CDR2: SGHTA and FQGNSA. The CDR3 bases are TGTGCCAGCAGCTCTATAATGAACACCGGGGAGCTGTTTTTT. Amino acid sequence: CASSSIMNTGELFF.

The gene calls are TRBV11-2 and TRBJ2-3; TRBD2 agrees at 7 bases. The length of the CDR3 is 16 residues. The V and J ends lost 1 base and 3 bases, in that order; junction bases with no gene match: 7. Per germline, CDR1 SGHAT and CDR2 FQNNGV. CDR3 nucleotide sequence: TGTGCCAGCAGCTTAGGGGCGGGGGTGTGGACAGATACGCAGTATTTT. Translated: CASSLGAGVWTDTQYF.

A few counts support this clonotype. V and J are TRBV7-2 and TRBJ2-1; the D is unclear. Germline CDR1 reads SGHTA; CDR2 reads FQGNSA. The V and J ends lost 8 bases and 0 bases respectively, with 14 bases between them. The CDR3 spans 15 residues. CDR3 nucleotides: TGTGCCAGCCTGAAGGCCGCGAGCTCCTACAATGAGCAGTTCTTC. It specifies CASLKAASSYNEQFF.

The V call is TRBV19, the J call TRBJ1-3; perhaps TRBD1 as D (5 bases). The CDR3 spans 15 residues. Germline V gene data show CDR1 as LNHDA and CDR2 as SQIVND (reference sequence). V gave up 6 bases and J gave up 2 bases, with 14 bases separating them. As DNA, the CDR3 is TGTGCCAGTAGCCCGGGACTGAGTACTGGAAACACCATATATTTT. It yields the protein CASSPGLSTGNTIYF.

As concerns this clonotype: Mismatch with germline at one junction end may stem from a read error. The chain combines TRBV20-1 with TRBJ2-7; 7 bases agree with TRBD2. CDR1 is DFQATT and CDR2 is SNEGSKA in the germline V gene (reference sequence). This CDR3 is 14 amino acids long. CDR3 loop: CSAGETSRTYEQYF. CDR3 bases: TGCAGTGCTGGAGAGACTAGCCGTACCTACGAGCAGTACTTC.

This clonotype was counted a few times. V and J are TRBV5-1 and TRBJ2-1; D is tentatively TRBD1 or TRBD2 (5 bases each). Trimming removed 5 bases at V and 5 bases at J, with 11 bases between. The germline V gene has CDR1 SGHRS and CDR2 YFSETQ. CDR3 length: 13 amino acids. The CDR3 sequence: CASRRGLDNEQFF. CDR3 in DNA: TGCGCCAGCAGGAGGGGTTTAGACAATGAGCAGTTCTTC.

This clonotype came up a few times. This rearrangement joins TRBV10-3 to TRBJ2-7, with TRBD1 matching over 7 bases. V gave up 8 bases and J gave up 3 bases; unmatched junction bases: 7. The CDR3 is 13 residues long. Per the germline V gene, CDR1 is ENHRY and CDR2 is SYGVKD. The CDR3 nucleotides are TGTGCCATCTCTCAGGGACAGATCTACGAGCAGTACTTC. It translates to CAISQGQIYEQYF.

This clonotype has only a few counts. The chain joins TRBV5-1 to TRBJ2-5; D is unclear. Germline V gives CDR1 SGHRS, CDR2 YFSETQ. Trimming cost V 0 bases and J 3 bases, with 12 bases left between them. This CDR3 has 15 residues. The CDR3 DNA is TGCGCCAGCAGCTTGGGGGCAGGACGGGAAGAGACCCAGTACTTC. Its translation is CASSLGAGREETQYF.

The chain has TRBV24-1 and TRBJ2-3, with D unclear. Looked up from germline, CDR1 is KGHDR and CDR2 is SFDVKD. CDR3 length: 12 amino acids. V was shortened by 5 bases and J by 4 bases, with 6 bases between the two germline ends. CDR3 in amino acids: CATSGRADTQYF. The CDR3, as DNA: TGTGCCACCAGTGGAAGGGCAGATACGCAGTATTTT.

CDR3 sequence: CASSIQGLNTEAFF. The CDR3 nucleotides read TGTGCCAGCAGTATACAGGGTTTGAACACTGAAGCTTTCTTT. The V and J genes are TRBV27 and TRBJ1-1; perhaps TRBD1 as D (6 bases). Trimming pared 5 bases from V and 0 bases from J, leaving 10 bases between. CDR1 is MNHEY, CDR2 SMNVEV, per germline (reference sequence). This CDR3 region has 14 residues.

CDR3 region: CASSLLGGWLSEQYF. Here the CDR3 DNA reads TGTGCCAGCAGCTTATTAGGAGGTTGGCTTAGCGAGCAGTACTTC. This chain uses TRBV7-8 with TRBJ2-7, with a weak D call TRBD2 (5 bases). CDR1 and CDR2 from the germline V gene are SGHVS and FQNEAQ. Trimming took off 2 bases at V and 6 bases at J, with 17 bases between the two ends. This CDR3 region has 15 residues.

This clonotype has only a few counts. The CDR3 DNA is TGTGCCAGCAGCCAAGGCCGGGACAGGTTTAATATCAGGGTTGGCTACACCTTC. It yields the protein CASSQGRDRFNIRVGYTF. J is TRBJ1-2 and V is TRBV4-2; 8 bases agree with TRBD1. After removal of 1 base from V and 7 bases from J, the junction contained 17 bases not matched to a gene. This CDR3 has 18 residues. Germline CDR1 and CDR2: LGHNA and YNFKEQ.